This T cell receptor (beta chain) was captured in a study of T cells in Graves' hyperthyroidism and ophthalmopathy. Study-wide findings and caveats: In the analysis, a 13 V-J model separated ophthalmopathy from stable hyperthyroidism.

The TCR beta CDR3 regions underwent amplification using RNA transcripts as the source. The TCR CDR3 first-round RT-PCR relied on the HTBI primer set. Via MiXCR, TCRdb re-called the multiplex PCR reads, giving one row per CDR3 protein. The sample includes about 480,000 distinct CDR3 sequences, about 22% of them seen just once. Each diagnosis was grounded in clinical symptoms, serum thyroxine and TRAb, thyroid ultrasound, and orbital computed tomography. This clonotype was seen a few times. Its target is unknown. Germline V gene data show CDR1 as SGHTA and CDR2 as FQGNSA. Trimming cost V 5 bases and J 7 bases; bases outside gene matches: 6. There are 13 residues in the CDR3.

This chain links TRBV7-2 with TRBJ1-2; 8 bases are shared with TRBD1. The TCR was taken from a woman aged 70-85 years with Graves' ophthalmopathy. The material sequenced was blood. CDR3 amino acids: CASSQGAGFGYTF. DNA for the CDR3: TGTGCCAGCAGCCAGGGGGCCGGGTTTGGCTACACCTTC.